This is a list of T cell receptor beta chains from one sample in a study of blood T cells in healthy people across ages. TCRdb independently ran MiXCR on the 5' RACE reads; one entry per CDR3 protein. The sample shows hundreds of thousands of distinct CDR3 sequences, 45% to 70% of them seen only once. Sequenced input: blood. All receptors derive from a man in his forties or fifties in good health. Both conserved end residues are part of each CDR3. The order of the fields is clone size, V gene, J gene, D gene, CDR3 protein, CDR3 DNA. A D gene is named only where the DNA matches it firmly. Clone size, where shown, is once, few, many, or a class for clones that have expanded.

>.|TRBV27|TRBJ1-2|.
CASSPYAGSPSGDYTF
TGTGCCAGCAGTCCGTATGCAGGGTCTCCCTCTGGTGACTACACCTTC
>once|TRBV5-1|TRBJ2-6|.
CASRGNPGANVLTF
TGCGCCAGCAGGGGCAATCCTGGGGCCAACGTCCTGACTTTC
>many|TRBV10-3|TRBJ1-1|.
CAIGVGTEAFF
TGTGCCATAGGGGTCGGGACTGAAGCTTTCTTT
>.|TRBV11-1|TRBJ2-7|.
CASSSVLGSYNEQYF
TGTGCCAGCAGCTCCGTTTTAGGGTCCTACAATGAGCAGTACTTC
>.|TRBV20-1|TRBJ2-1|TRBD2
CSAILRRGLDYNEQFF
TGCAGTGCAATCCTTCGCAGAGGACTAGACTACAATGAGCAGTTCTTC
>.|TRBV5-1|TRBJ2-7|.
CASSLLAARDDEQYF
TGCGCCAGCAGCCTACTAGCAGCCCGCGACGACGAGCAGTACTTC
>.|TRBV28|TRBJ2-3|.
CASSGDLPTDTQYF
TGTGCCAGCAGTGGGGACTTACCCACAGATACGCAGTATTTT
>.|TRBV9|TRBJ2-7|.
CASSNTSTYEQYF
TGTGCCAGCAGCAATACTAGCACCTACGAGCAGTACTTC
>.|TRBV28|TRBJ2-7|.
CASSSARYEQYF
TGTGCCAGCAGTTCGGCCAGATACGAGCAGTACTTC
>.|TRBV20-1|TRBJ1-4|.
CSARVPGPNEKLFF
TGCAGTGCTAGGGTCCCGGGCCCAAATGAAAAACTGTTTTTT
>.|TRBV6-6|TRBJ1-1|.
CASSAGGSGTEAFF
TGTGCCAGCAGCGCGGGGGGGAGCGGGACTGAAGCTTTCTTT
>.|TRBV7-3|TRBJ2-5|.
CASSLRGKGRRETQYF
TGTGCCAGCAGCTTAAGAGGGAAAGGGAGAAGGGAGACCCAGTACTTC
>.|TRBV29-1|TRBJ2-1|TRBD2
CSVEAGGRSLF
TGCAGCGTTGAGGCGGGAGGACGGAGCCTCTTC
>.|TRBV4-3|TRBJ2-2|.
CASSPKGNTGELFF
TGCGCCAGCAGCCCCAAAGGGAACACCGGGGAGCTGTTTTTT
>few|TRBV9|TRBJ2-5|TRBD2
CASSALSGGPHETQYF
TGTGCCAGCAGCGCACTTAGCGGGGGGCCCCATGAGACCCAGTACTTC
>.|TRBV27|TRBJ1-1|.
CASKHPSNTEAFF
TGTGCCAGCAAGCATCCCTCGAACACTGAAGCTTTCTTT
>.|TRBV6-2/TRBV6-3|TRBJ2-7|.
CASKDLGTESSYEQYF
TGTGCCAGCAAAGACCTCGGGACGGAAAGCTCCTACGAGCAGTACTTC